The rows below give T cell receptor beta chains drawn from one sample of a study of PD-1 blockade in classical Hodgkin lymphoma. Profiled with immunoSEQ multiplex PCR; TCRdb holds only in-frame clones, not every one. This sample yields around 30,000 clones, of which roughly two thirds are seen a single time; 13% to 15% belongs to the top ten. The specimen comprised peripheral blood mononuclear cells (PBMCs), sampled before the second cycle of nivolumab. The receptors here all came from a human donor with classical Hodgkin lymphoma. Both conserved end residues are part of each CDR3. A D gene is named only where the DNA matches it firmly. Rows may omit the clone size; those that give it use once, few, many or a size class.

D gene	J gene	clone size	V gene	CDR3 DNA	CDR3 protein
TRBD1	TRBJ1-1	once	TRBV28	TGTGCCAGCAGACAATGGACAGGGGTGAATGAAGCTTTCTTT	CASRQWTGVNEAFF
-	TRBJ1-3	once	TRBV6-6	TGTGCCAGCAGTTCACGGGCCAGCTCTGGAAACACCATATATTTT	CASSSRASSGNTIYF
-	TRBJ1-1	-	TRBV5-1	TGCGCCAGCAGCTTGTTTGGGGACACTGAAGCTTTCTTT	CASSLFGDTEAFF
-	TRBJ2-5	-	TRBV7-6	TGTGCCAGCAGCTTAGCGTGGGGCCAAGAGACCCAGTACTTC	CASSLAWGQETQYF
TRBD1	TRBJ1-1	-	TRBV6-1	TGTGCCAGCAGAAAGACAGGGGGGAACACTGAAGCTTTCTTT	CASRKTGGNTEAFF
-	TRBJ2-3	-	TRBV30	TGTGCCTGGAGGGGGGGGCTAAGCACAGATACGCAGTATTTT	CAWRGGLSTDTQYF
TRBD2	TRBJ2-1	medium-sized	TRBV27	TGTGCCAGCAGTATCATAGCGGGGGGGCCCGTCTTTGAGCAGTTCTTC	CASSIIAGGPVFEQFF
TRBD1	TRBJ1-2	once	TRBV6-5	TGTGCCAGCAGTTACTCGACAGGGGGTAACTATGGCTACACCTTC	CASSYSTGGNYGYTF
-	TRBJ1-5	-	TRBV6-6	TGTGCCAGCAGTTACTCCGGGGATAATCAGCCCCAGCATTTT	CASSYSGDNQPQHF
TRBD1	TRBJ1-1	few	TRBV5-1	TGCGCCAGCAGCCCCGGGACAGGGGGCGCGGGCACTGAAGCTTTCTTT	CASSPGTGGAGTEAFF
TRBD1	TRBJ1-5	few	TRBV28	TGTGCCAGCAGTTTTCCGGACAGGTATCAGCCCCAGCATTTT	CASSFPDRYQPQHF
-	TRBJ2-2	-	TRBV10-3	TGTGCCATCAGTTCAGCGTCGCGGCCGAACACCGGGGAGCTGTTTTTT	CAISSASRPNTGELFF
-	TRBJ1-2	-	TRBV5-6	TGTGCCAGCAGCCGCCTGTTTAGCCTGTATGGCTACACCTTC	CASSRLFSLYGYTF
-	TRBJ1-2	medium-sized	TRBV7-9	TGTGCCAGCAGCTCGAGCTCGGGGTTCCTTTATGGCTACACCTTC	CASSSSSGFLYGYTF
TRBD1	TRBJ1-1	-	TRBV7-2	TGTGCCAGCAGCCTTCCTTGGTTCGGACAGGGCGGGAACACTGAAGCTTTCTTT	CASSLPWFGQGGNTEAFF
-	TRBJ2-7	-	TRBV6-5	TGTGCCAGCAGTTACTGGTGGGGATCCTACGAGCAGTACTTC	CASSYWWGSYEQYF
TRBD2	TRBJ2-5	few	TRBV6-5	TGTGCCAGCACTAAACTAGCGGGGGCCCAAGAGACCCAGTACTTC	CASTKLAGAQETQYF
TRBD2	TRBJ2-3	-	TRBV28	TGTGCCAGCAGTCAGCGGGGGAGGGGGACAGATACGCAGTATTTT	CASSQRGRGTDTQYF
-	TRBJ1-6	-	TRBV5-6	TGTGCCAGCAGCTTTAGGAGGGATTCACCCCTCCACTTT	CASSFRRDSPLHF
-	TRBJ2-2	-	TRBV30	TGTGCCTGGAAGGGCGCGGGGGAGCTGTTTTTT	CAWKGAGELFF
-	TRBJ1-1	-	TRBV5-1	TGCGCCAGCAGCTGGACTGGTAGCGGGGCTGAAGCTTTCTTT	CASSWTGSGAEAFF
-	TRBJ2-3	-	TRBV7-2	TGTGCCAGCAGCTTAGGACGGACAGCAGATACGCAGTATTTT	CASSLGRTADTQYF
TRBD1	TRBJ1-1	few	TRBV4-1	TGCGCCAGCAGCCGGCCCGGGACAGGGGCCACTGAAGCTTTCTTT	CASSRPGTGATEAFF
-	TRBJ2-1	-	TRBV30	TGTGCCTGGAATGTGGGGGCCCCTTGGGATGAGCAGTTCTTC	CAWNVGAPWDEQFF
-	TRBJ1-4	-	TRBV6-5	TGTGCCAGCAGTTACGAGGGCGGGGGAGAAAAACTGTTTTTT	CASSYEGGGEKLFF
TRBD1	TRBJ2-3	few	TRBV9	TGTGCCAGCAGCGTAGCTGCAGGGGGCGTGGGAACAGATACGCAGTATTTT	CASSVAAGGVGTDTQYF
-	TRBJ2-5	-	TRBV6-5	TGTGCCAGCAGTTACTCGGTCCCTGAGGGGGTGGAGACCCAGTACTTC	CASSYSVPEGVETQYF
-	TRBJ2-7	-	TRBV6-5	TGTGCCAGCAGTTATCACCCGACCCATAAGCTGCGGCAGTACTTC	CASSYHPTHKLRQYF
-	TRBJ1-1	few	TRBV6-5	TGTGCCAGCAGTTACGCCGGGCAGGGTCGGGGGGAGGAAGCTTTCTTT	CASSYAGQGRGEEAFF
-	TRBJ2-6	-	TRBV27	TGTGCCAGCAGGGCGCACTCTGGGGCCAACGTCCTGACTTTC	CASRAHSGANVLTF
-	TRBJ1-2	-	TRBV5-6	TGTGCCAGCAGCTTTTTGGACTATGGCTACACCTTC	CASSFLDYGYTF
-	TRBJ2-2	few	TRBV5-1	TGCGCCAGCAGCTTCACGGTCACGAACACCGGGGAGCTGTTTTTT	CASSFTVTNTGELFF
TRBD1	TRBJ1-1	once	TRBV28	TGTGCCAGCAGTTTTCTCCTCGGACAGGGGGGGTCTACTGAAGCTTTCTTT	CASSFLLGQGGSTEAFF